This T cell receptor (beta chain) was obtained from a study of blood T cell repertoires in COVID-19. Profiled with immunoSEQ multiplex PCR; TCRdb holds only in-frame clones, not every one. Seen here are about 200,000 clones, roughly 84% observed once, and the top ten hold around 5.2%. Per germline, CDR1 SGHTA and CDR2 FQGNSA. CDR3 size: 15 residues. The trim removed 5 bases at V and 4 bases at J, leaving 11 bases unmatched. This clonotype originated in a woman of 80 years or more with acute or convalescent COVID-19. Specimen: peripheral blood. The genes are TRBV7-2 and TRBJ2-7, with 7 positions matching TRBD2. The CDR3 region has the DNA TGTGCCAGCAGCCGGATGAGGGACTACTCATACGAGCAGTACTTC. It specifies CASSRMRDYSYEQYF.